The clone carrying this T cell receptor beta chain was seen only a few times. Its target is unknown. This entry is derived from a study of T cell responses to AZD1222 COVID-19 vaccine. Study-wide results and limits: A rise in Spike-specific TCR breadth and depth followed two AZD1222 doses. Females outnumbered males among donors, who were mostly white British; clonal diversity was possibly underestimated. Regions left unmutated in variants are reportedly the target of nearly half of spike-specific TCRs.

Trimming shortened V by 2 bases and J by 9 bases, and 11 bases separated the two germline ends. The germline V gene has CDR1 SNHLY and CDR2 FYNNEI. The CDR3 is 14 amino acids. Profiled with immunoSEQ multiplex PCR; TCRdb holds only in-frame clones, not every one. The sample yields about 100,000 clones, approximately 88% seen once. The sequences come from peripheral blood, collected on day 0 of AZD1222 vaccination. The rearrangement uses TRBV2 and TRBJ1-6; no reliable D call. The receptor was isolated from an adult in good health. The DNA for the CDR3 is TGTGCCAGCAGTGAACCCGGGCCCGGTTCACCCCTCCACTTT. Translated, it gives CASSEPGPGSPLHF.